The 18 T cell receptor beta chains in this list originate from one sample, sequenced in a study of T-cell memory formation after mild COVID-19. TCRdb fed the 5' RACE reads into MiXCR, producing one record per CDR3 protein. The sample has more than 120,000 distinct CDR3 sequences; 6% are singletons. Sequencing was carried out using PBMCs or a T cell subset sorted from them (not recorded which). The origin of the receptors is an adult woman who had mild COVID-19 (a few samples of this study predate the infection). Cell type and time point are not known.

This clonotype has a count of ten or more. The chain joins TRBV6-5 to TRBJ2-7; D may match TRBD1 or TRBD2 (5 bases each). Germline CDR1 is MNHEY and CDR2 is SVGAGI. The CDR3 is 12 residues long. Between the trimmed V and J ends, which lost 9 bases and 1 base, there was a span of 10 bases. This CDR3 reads CASGGRSYEQYF. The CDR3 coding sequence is TGTGCCAGTGGGGGACGGTCCTACGAGCAGTACTTC.

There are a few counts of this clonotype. The CDR3 coding sequence is TGTGCCAGCAGTTCCGGGGGACAGTCCTACAATGAGCAGTTCTTC. Translation gives CASSSGGQSYNEQFF. The V gene is TRBV6-6, the J gene TRBJ2-1; possible D gene TRBD1, 7 bases. This CDR3 is 15 amino acids long. The ends were cut back, 4 bases at V and 1 base at J, with 11 bases in the middle. Germline V gives CDR1 MNHNY, CDR2 SVGAGI (reference sequence).

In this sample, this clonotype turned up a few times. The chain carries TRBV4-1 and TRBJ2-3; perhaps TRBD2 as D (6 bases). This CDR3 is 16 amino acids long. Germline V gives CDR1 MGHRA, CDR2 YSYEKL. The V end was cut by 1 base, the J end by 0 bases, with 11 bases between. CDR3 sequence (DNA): TGCGCCAGCAGCCAAGGGAGGCGGGGTAGCACAGATACGCAGTATTTT. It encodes CASSQGRRGSTDTQYF.

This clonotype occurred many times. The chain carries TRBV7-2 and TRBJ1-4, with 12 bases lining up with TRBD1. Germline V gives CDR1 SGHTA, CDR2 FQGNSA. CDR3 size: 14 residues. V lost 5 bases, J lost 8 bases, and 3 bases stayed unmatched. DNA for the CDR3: TGTGCCAGCAGCCGGGACAGGGGGCACGAAAAACTGTTTTTT. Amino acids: CASSRDRGHEKLFF. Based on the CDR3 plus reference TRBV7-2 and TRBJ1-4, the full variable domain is GAGVSQSPSNKVTEKGKDVELRCDPISGHTALYWYRQSLGQGLEFLIYFQGNSAPDKSGLPSDRFSAERTGGSVSTLTIQRTQQEDSAVYLCASSRDRGHEKLFFGSGTQLSVL.

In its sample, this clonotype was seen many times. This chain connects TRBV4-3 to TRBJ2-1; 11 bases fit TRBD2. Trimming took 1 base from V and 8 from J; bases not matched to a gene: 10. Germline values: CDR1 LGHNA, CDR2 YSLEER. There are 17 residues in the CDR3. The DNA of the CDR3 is TGCGCCAGCAGCCAAGCGGGACTAGCGGTAGCCTTTTATGAGCAGTTCTTC. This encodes CASSQAGLAVAFYEQFF.

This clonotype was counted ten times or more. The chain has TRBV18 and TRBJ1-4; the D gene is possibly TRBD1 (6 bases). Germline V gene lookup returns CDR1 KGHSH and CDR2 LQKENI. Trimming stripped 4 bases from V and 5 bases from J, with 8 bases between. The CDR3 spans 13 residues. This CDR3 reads CASSLGQNEKLFF. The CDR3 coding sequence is TGTGCCAGCTCACTAGGACAGAATGAAAAACTGTTTTTT.

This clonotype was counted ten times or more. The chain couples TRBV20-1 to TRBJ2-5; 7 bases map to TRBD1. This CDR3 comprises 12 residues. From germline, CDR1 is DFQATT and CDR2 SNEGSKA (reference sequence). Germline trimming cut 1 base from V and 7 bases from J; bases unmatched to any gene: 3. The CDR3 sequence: CSARARGLTQYF. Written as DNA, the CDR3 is TGCAGTGCTAGAGCGAGGGGGCTGACCCAGTACTTC.

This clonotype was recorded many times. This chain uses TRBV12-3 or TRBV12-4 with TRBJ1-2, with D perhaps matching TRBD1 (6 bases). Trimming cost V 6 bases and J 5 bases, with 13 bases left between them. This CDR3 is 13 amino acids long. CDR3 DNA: TGTGCCAGCAGCCTCGACAGGACGTATGGCTACACCTTC. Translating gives CASSLDRTYGYTF.

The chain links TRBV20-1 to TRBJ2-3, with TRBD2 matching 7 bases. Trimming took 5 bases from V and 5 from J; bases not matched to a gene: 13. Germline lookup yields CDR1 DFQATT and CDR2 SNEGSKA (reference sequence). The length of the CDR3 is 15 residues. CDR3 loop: CSAHLWGAGRDTQYF. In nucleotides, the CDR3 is TGCAGTGCTCACCTCTGGGGAGCGGGGAGAGATACGCAGTATTTT.

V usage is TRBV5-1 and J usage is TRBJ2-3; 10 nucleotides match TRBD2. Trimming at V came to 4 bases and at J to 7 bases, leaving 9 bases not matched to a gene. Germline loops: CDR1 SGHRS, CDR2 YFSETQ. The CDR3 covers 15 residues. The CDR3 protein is CASSPPSGSANTQYF. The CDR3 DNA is TGCGCCAGCAGCCCACCTAGCGGGAGCGCTAATACGCAGTATTTT.

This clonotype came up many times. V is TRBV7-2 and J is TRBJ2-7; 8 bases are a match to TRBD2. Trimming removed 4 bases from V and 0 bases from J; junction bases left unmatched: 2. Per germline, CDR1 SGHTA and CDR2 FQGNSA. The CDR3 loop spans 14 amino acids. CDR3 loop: CASSSTSGSYEQYF. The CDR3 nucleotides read TGTGCCAGCAGCTCCACTAGCGGCTCCTACGAGCAGTACTTC.

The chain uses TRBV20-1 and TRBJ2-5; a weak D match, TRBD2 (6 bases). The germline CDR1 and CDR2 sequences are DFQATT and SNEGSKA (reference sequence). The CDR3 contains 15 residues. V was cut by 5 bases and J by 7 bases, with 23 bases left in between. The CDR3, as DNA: TGCAGTGCTCGACCTGAGACGGGAGAACAGCGGACCCAGTACTTC. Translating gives CSARPETGEQRTQYF.

The CDR3 region has the DNA TGTGCCAGCTCACCTCTAACGGGGGGGCCGCAAGAGACCCAGTACTTC. Protein: CASSPLTGGPQETQYF. V usage is TRBV18 and J usage is TRBJ2-5; 8 bases are shared with TRBD2. CDR1 and CDR2 (germline): KGHSH, LQKENI. J was trimmed by 2 bases and V by 3 bases; bases with no gene match: 8. The CDR3 extends over 16 amino acids.

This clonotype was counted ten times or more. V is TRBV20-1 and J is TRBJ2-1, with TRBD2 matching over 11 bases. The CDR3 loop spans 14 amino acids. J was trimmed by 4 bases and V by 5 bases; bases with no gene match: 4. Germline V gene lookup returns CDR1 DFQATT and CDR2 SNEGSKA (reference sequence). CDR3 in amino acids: CSAPTSGVYNEQFF. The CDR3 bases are TGCAGTGCTCCGACTAGCGGGGTTTACAATGAGCAGTTCTTC.

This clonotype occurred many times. Here the CDR3 reads CASSWRTEQFF. The CDR3 nucleotides are TGCGCCAGCAGCTGGCGAACCGAGCAGTTCTTC. This chain connects TRBV5-1 to TRBJ2-1; D not resolved. This CDR3 has 11 residues. Looked up from germline, CDR1 is SGHRS and CDR2 is YFSETQ. The V end was cut by 3 bases, the J end by 10 bases, with 8 bases between.

The CDR3 DNA is TGTGCCAGCAGTGAGGTTGTCCGGGCTCAGGCTTTCTTT. Amino acid sequence: CASSEVVRAQAFF. This chain joins TRBV6-1 and TRBJ1-1, with D uncertain. Trimming left V 3 bases short and J 11 bases short, with 16 bases between. Germline-derived CDR1 and CDR2 are MNHNS and SASEGT. The CDR3 runs to 13 residues.

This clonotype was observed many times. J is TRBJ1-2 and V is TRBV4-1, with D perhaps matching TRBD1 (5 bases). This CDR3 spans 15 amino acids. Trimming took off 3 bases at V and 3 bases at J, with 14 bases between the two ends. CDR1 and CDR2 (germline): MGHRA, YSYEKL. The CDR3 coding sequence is TGCGCCAGCAGCCAGTCAACGGTACAGGACTATGGCTACACCTTC. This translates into CASSQSTVQDYGYTF.

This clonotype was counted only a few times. The CDR3 region is CASSLTGGGETQYF. CDR3 sequence (DNA): TGTGCCAGCAGTCTCACCGGGGGAGGAGAGACCCAGTACTTC. The rearrangement joins TRBV2 to TRBJ2-5, with a possible D match to TRBD2 (6 bases). Germline V gene lookup returns CDR1 SNHLY and CDR2 FYNNEI. CDR3 length: 14 residues. V was pared by 5 bases and J by 4 bases, with 14 bases between.